Below, 6 T cell receptor beta chains from the same sample are listed, as sequenced in a study of response to subunit inactivated influenza vaccine. One entry per CDR3 protein, called by TCRdb with MiXCR from the RT-PCR reads. This sample has around 480,000 distinct CDR3 sequences; approximately 17% occur once, and the top ten carry 3%. Specimen: CD4+ T cells sorted from PBMCs, collected about 24 months after vaccination. The receptors originated from a man aged 50-75 years who received an inactivated influenza vaccine.

The chain has TRBV10-3 and TRBJ2-2, with 9 bases lining up with TRBD2. The J segment lost 3 bases and the V segment lost 2 bases, leaving 4 bases of the junction unmatched. The germline gives CDR1 ENHRY, CDR2 SYGVKD. This CDR3 comprises 16 residues. The CDR3 DNA sequence: TGTGCCATCAGTGAGCGGCCTAGCGGGGACACCGGGGAGCTGTTTTTT. Residues: CAISERPSGDTGELFF.

This clonotype was recorded a few times. V and J are TRBV20-1 and TRBJ2-4; 7 nucleotides match TRBD1. The V segment lost 6 bases and the J segment 5 bases; nucleotides outside the gene matches: 7. The germline V gene has CDR1 DFQATT and CDR2 SNEGSKA (reference sequence). This CDR3 comprises 13 residues. CDR3 sequence: CSAPTGLENIQYF. Here the CDR3 DNA reads TGCAGTGCACCGACAGGGCTCGAAAACATTCAGTACTTC.

This clonotype was found a few times. This sequence joins TRBV4-2 and TRBJ2-5, with TRBD2 as a possible D gene (7 bases). Germline CDR1 and CDR2: LGHNA and YNFKEQ. The CDR3 contains 16 residues. Trimming left V 4 bases short and J 6 bases short, with 21 bases between. CDR3 amino acids: CASSPPGGAGVKTQYF. CDR3 DNA: TGTGCCAGCAGCCCTCCTGGGGGGGCGGGAGTGAAGACCCAGTACTTC.

This clonotype was detected only a few times. V is TRBV28 and J is TRBJ1-6; no clear D gene. The CDR3 extends over 14 amino acids. Between the trimmed V and J ends, which lost 5 bases and 10 bases, there was a span of 15 bases. Germline assignment: CDR1 MDHEN and CDR2 SYDVKM. The CDR3 nucleotides read TGTGCCAGCAGTATGTACGGTCGAGACTCACCCCTCCACTTT. Protein sequence: CASSMYGRDSPLHF.

The chain has TRBV7-2 and TRBJ2-1; 10 bases are a match to TRBD2. The junction had 6 bases not matched to a gene; V was cut back by 6 bases and J by 4 bases. From germline, CDR1 is SGHTA and CDR2 FQGNSA. The length of the CDR3 is 15 residues. The CDR3 DNA sequence: TGTGCCAGCAGGCCTACTAGCGGGGCTTACAATGAGCAGTTCTTC. Translation gives CASRPTSGAYNEQFF.

V is TRBV5-4 and J is TRBJ1-1; weak D call: TRBD1 (5 bases). This CDR3 is built from 15 residues. Trimming cost V 3 bases and J 0 bases, with 12 bases left between them. In germline, CDR1 is SGHNT, CDR2 YYREEE (reference sequence). The CDR3 DNA reads TGTGCCAGCAGCTCTACAGGTTTCCTGAACACTGAAGCTTTCTTT. It translates to CASSSTGFLNTEAFF.